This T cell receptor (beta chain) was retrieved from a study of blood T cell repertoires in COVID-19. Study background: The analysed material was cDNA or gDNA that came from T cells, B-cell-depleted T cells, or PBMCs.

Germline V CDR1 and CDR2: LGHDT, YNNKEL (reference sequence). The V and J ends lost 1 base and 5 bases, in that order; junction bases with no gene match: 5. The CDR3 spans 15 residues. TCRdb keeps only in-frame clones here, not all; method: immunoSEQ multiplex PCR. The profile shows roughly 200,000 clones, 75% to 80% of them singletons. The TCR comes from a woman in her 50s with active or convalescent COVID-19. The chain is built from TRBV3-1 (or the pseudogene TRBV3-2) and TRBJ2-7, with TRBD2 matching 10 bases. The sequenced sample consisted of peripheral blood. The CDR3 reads CASSQGASGSHEQYF. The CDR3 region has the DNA TGTGCCAGCAGCCAAGGGGCTAGCGGGAGCCACGAGCAGTACTTC.